One sample yielded the 2 T cell receptor beta chains listed below, sequenced in a study of T cell responses to AZD1222 COVID-19 vaccine. Some clones are missing from TCRdb's copy, which holds only in-frame ones; the method was immunoSEQ multiplex PCR. There are 200,000 or so clones in the sample; almost 95% occur only once, and more than 9% lies in the top ten. This material consisted of peripheral blood, taken on day 0 of AZD1222 vaccination. Every receptor here comes from an adult in good health.

The chain links TRBV28 to TRBJ1-1, with 8 bases matching TRBD1. The V gene's germline CDR1 is MDHEN and CDR2 SYDVKM. V was clipped by 5 bases and J by 5 bases; unmatched bases: 7. This CDR3 region has 14 residues. The CDR3 coding sequence is TGTGCCAGCAGTCCGGACAGGGTATCGACTGAAGCTTTCTTT. Residues: CASSPDRVSTEAFF.

About this clone: Other DNA sequences in this sample translate to the same CDR3. The chain carries TRBV24-1 and TRBJ1-2, with 7 bases that match TRBD1. V lost 1 base to trimming and J lost 2 bases; unmatched junction nucleotides: 3. CDR1 and CDR2 (germline): KGHDR, SFDVKD. The length of the CDR3 is 15 residues. The CDR3 sequence: CATSDFRQGNYGYTF. CDR3 sequence (DNA): TGTGCCACCAGTGATTTTAGACAGGGAAACTATGGCTACACCTTC.